The 21 T cell receptor beta chains given below trace back to one sample, sequenced in a study of blood T cell repertoires in COVID-19. Repertoires were generated with immunoSEQ multiplex PCR, while TCRdb's copy carries only in-frame clones and drops some. The sample carries about 460,000 clones, 75% to 90% recorded once. Sequencing used PBMCs or T cells enriched from blood (not recorded which). These receptors all stem from a woman aged 60-75 years who had recovered from COVID-19.

The chain links TRBV4-1 to TRBJ1-4; the match to TRBD1 covers 9 bases. The CDR3 spans 17 residues. The germline gives CDR1 MGHRA, CDR2 YSYEKL. Trimming at V came to 1 base and at J to 5 bases, leaving 8 bases not matched to a gene. CDR3 loop: CASSQALGQGRNEKLFF. CDR3 nucleotides: TGCGCCAGCAGCCAAGCTCTTGGACAGGGGAGGAATGAAAAACTGTTTTTT.

The chain employs TRBV7-9 and TRBJ1-6; tentative D call: TRBD1 (6 bases). There are 15 residues in the CDR3. CDR1 and CDR2 (germline): SEHNR, FQNEAQ (reference sequence). Trimming shortened V by 0 bases and J by 10 bases, and 13 bases separated the two germline ends. The chain's CDR3 is CASSLAKGGDSPLHF. Written as DNA, the CDR3 is TGTGCCAGCAGCTTAGCGAAGGGGGGGGACTCACCCCTCCACTTT.

CDR3 loop: CTSSQGLAGAGENIQYF. DNA of the CDR3: TGCACCAGCAGCCAAGGGCTAGCGGGGGCTGGGGAGAACATTCAGTACTTC. The V gene is TRBV1, the J gene TRBJ2-4; TRBD2 is the table's D call, not checked against the DNA. TRBV1 is flagged as a pseudogene. The CDR3 covers 17 residues.

V gene TRBV6-5 combines with J gene TRBJ2-5, with 10 nucleotides matching TRBD1. Germline-derived CDR1 and CDR2 are MNHEY and SVGAGI. The J segment lost 2 bases and the V segment lost 7 bases, leaving 7 bases of the junction unmatched. CDR3 length: 15 residues. The CDR3 loop reads CASTGTGVGQETQYF. CDR3 nucleotides: TGTGCCAGCACTGGGACAGGGGTTGGACAAGAGACCCAGTACTTC.

This clone was counted only a few times. This chain uses TRBV27 with TRBJ1-2; tentatively, D is TRBD1 (6 bases). Deletions cut 6 bases from V and 6 bases from J, with 17 bases between. Per germline, CDR1 MNHEY and CDR2 SMNVEV (reference sequence). CDR3 length: 14 residues. CDR3 coding DNA: TGTGCCAGCAGACTTCCAGGGACATCTCATGGCTACACCTTC. Its protein is CASRLPGTSHGYTF.

The V call is TRBV11-3, the J call TRBJ2-7; TRBD2 matches 7 bases. The CDR3 runs to 20 residues. Germline lookup yields CDR1 SGHNT and CDR2 YENEEA. The trim removed 1 base at V and 6 bases at J, leaving 24 bases unmatched. CDR3 region: CASSLAPPGGGPSINLEQYV. The CDR3 DNA follows: TGTGCCAGCAGCTTAGCCCCTCCCGGGGGAGGGCCAAGCATCAACCTCGAGCAGTACGTC.

This rearrangement joins TRBV10-3 to TRBJ1-1, with D perhaps TRBD1 (6 bases). The CDR3 contains 12 residues. CDR1 and CDR2 (germline): ENHRY, SYGVKD. Trimming left V 10 bases short and J 1 base short, with 10 bases between. The chain's CDR3 is CATSQGNTEAFF. The CDR3 DNA reads TGTGCCACATCACAGGGGAACACTGAAGCTTTCTTT.

The V gene is TRBV2, the J gene TRBJ1-1; 9 nucleotides line up with TRBD1. The V gene's germline CDR1 is SNHLY and CDR2 FYNNEI. This CDR3 has 16 residues. V trimming: 3 bases; J trimming: 4 bases; junction bases outside the gene matches: 9. The DNA of the CDR3 is TGTGCCAGCAGTGATAACAGGGGGCACGGGGGCACTGAAGCTTTCTTT. This gives the protein CASSDNRGHGGTEAFF.

The genes are TRBV9 and TRBJ2-1, with D hard to call. This CDR3 is 14 amino acids long. Germline assignment: CDR1 SGDLS and CDR2 YYNGEE. V shed 3 bases and J shed 9 bases, with 16 bases lying between them. CDR3 region: CASSAPAGSREQFF. CDR3 nucleotide sequence: TGTGCCAGCAGCGCCCCAGCCGGGTCTCGTGAGCAGTTCTTC.

This clone was detected once. V and J are TRBV4-1 and TRBJ1-2; 7 positions match TRBD1. CDR1 is MGHRA, CDR2 YSYEKL, per germline. The CDR3 runs to 14 residues. With V trimmed by 3 bases and J by 3 bases, 4 bases remained unmatched. CDR3 loop: CASSQFTGDYGYTF. Written as DNA, the CDR3 is TGCGCCAGCAGCCAGTTTACAGGGGACTATGGCTACACCTTC.

J is TRBJ2-1 and V is TRBV2; 7 nucleotides line up with TRBD1. The CDR3 extends over 15 amino acids. Germline V CDR1 and CDR2: SNHLY, FYNNEI. V was clipped by 6 bases and J by 5 bases; unmatched bases: 10. CDR3 in amino acids: CASRLRGQPNNEQFF. As DNA, the CDR3 is TGTGCCAGCAGGCTAAGGGGACAGCCTAACAATGAGCAGTTCTTC.

The V and J genes are TRBV2 and TRBJ1-5; the match to TRBD1 covers 7 bases. After removal of 6 bases from V and 6 bases from J, the junction contained 5 bases not matched to a gene. The length of the CDR3 is 13 residues. Germline lookup yields CDR1 SNHLY and CDR2 FYNNEI. The CDR3: CASRTQGSQPQHF. The CDR3 bases are TGTGCCAGCAGGACACAGGGGAGTCAGCCCCAGCATTTT. Using reference TRBV2 and TRBJ1-5 for the parts outside the CDR3, the full variable domain is EPEVTQTPSHQVTQMGQEVILRCVPISNHLYFYWYRQILGQKVEFLVSFYNNEISEKSEIFDDQFSVERPDGSNFTLKIRSTKLEDSAMYFCASRTQGSQPQHFGDGTRLSIL.

The chain joins TRBV5-1 to TRBJ1-1; TRBD1 agrees at 10 bases. Germline loops: CDR1 SGHRS, CDR2 YFSETQ. Losses at the gene ends were 2 bases for V and 11 bases for J; bases not matched to a gene: 6. There are 13 residues in the CDR3. The DNA of the CDR3 is TGCGCCAGCAGCTTTCGACAGGGGGCGGTGGCTTTCTTT. It is translated as CASSFRQGAVAFF.

The chain links TRBV6-5 to TRBJ1-1; no clear D. The length of the CDR3 is 13 residues. V lost 2 bases, J lost 4 bases, and 8 bases lay in between. CDR1 MNHEY and CDR2 SVGAGI come from the germline V gene. The DNA of the CDR3 is TGTGCCAGCAGTTACAGTCAGATCACTGAAGCTTTCTTT. Its translation: CASSYSQITEAFF.

The chain joins TRBV30 to TRBJ1-1; 7 bases agree with TRBD1. V was pared by 6 bases and J by 0 bases, with 7 bases of the junction left unmatched. CDR3 length: 14 amino acids. Germline values: CDR1 GTSNPN, CDR2 SVGIG (reference sequence). The CDR3 nucleotides are TGTGCCTGCCACAGGGGACTTTTGAACACTGAAGCTTTCTTT. It translates to CACHRGLLNTEAFF.

This rearrangement joins TRBV6-5 to TRBJ2-7, with D possibly matching TRBD1 (5 bases). The CDR3 extends over 15 amino acids. Germline lookup yields CDR1 MNHEY and CDR2 SVGAGI. Between the trimmed V and J ends, which lost 5 bases and 2 bases, there was a span of 16 bases. The CDR3 protein is CASSNGHPLTYEQYV. Written as DNA, the CDR3 is TGTGCCAGCAGTAACGGACACCCGTTAACCTACGAGCAGTACGTC.

The chain links TRBV11-3 to TRBJ1-2; the D gene is possibly TRBD1 (6 bases). Germline V gene lookup returns CDR1 SGHNT and CDR2 YENEEA. Trimming removed 5 bases from V and 4 bases from J, with 8 bases in between. CDR3 length: 12 residues. CDR3 amino acids: CASSPQGYGYTF. CDR3 in DNA: TGTGCCAGCAGCCCACAGGGCTATGGCTACACCTTC.

The chain employs TRBV7-6 and TRBJ2-3; possible D gene TRBD2, 6 bases. Germline assignment: CDR1 SGHVS and CDR2 FNYEAQ. V was shortened by 4 bases and J by 0 bases, with 17 bases between the two germline ends. The CDR3 extends over 17 amino acids. The CDR3 DNA sequence: TGTGCCAGCAGCTCCTTTGGAGGGGACCCTAGCACAGATACGCAGTATTTT. It encodes CASSSFGGDPSTDTQYF.

This clone was seen once. The chain employs TRBV27 and TRBJ2-1; D is possibly TRBD2 (6 bases). From germline, CDR1 is MNHEY and CDR2 SMNVEV (reference sequence). This CDR3 contains 15 residues. V was trimmed by 8 bases and J by 4 bases, leaving 18 bases between them. The CDR3 DNA is TGTGCCAGCCTCCCCGGGGGTTCCAGGTACAATGAGCAGTTCTTC. It translates to CASLPGGSRYNEQFF.

This clone was counted between two and nine times. J is TRBJ2-5 and V is TRBV18; TRBD1 is a possible D gene (5 bases). This CDR3 is built from 14 residues. V lost 1 base to trimming and J lost 5 bases, with 11 bases between them. Germline assignment: CDR1 KGHSH and CDR2 LQKENI. The CDR3 nucleotides read TGTGCCAGCTCACCACAGGGGTTTCGGGAGACCCAGTACTTC. This sequence encodes CASSPQGFRETQYF.

This chain uses TRBV7-6 with TRBJ1-5, with D uncertain. V was shortened by 5 bases and J by 0 bases, with 11 bases between the two germline ends. Germline V lookup: CDR1 SGHVS, CDR2 FNYEAQ. CDR3 size: 15 residues. CDR3 amino acids: CASSRVEGSNQPQHF. CDR3 nucleotide sequence: TGTGCCAGCAGCCGAGTGGAGGGTAGCAATCAGCCCCAGCATTTT.